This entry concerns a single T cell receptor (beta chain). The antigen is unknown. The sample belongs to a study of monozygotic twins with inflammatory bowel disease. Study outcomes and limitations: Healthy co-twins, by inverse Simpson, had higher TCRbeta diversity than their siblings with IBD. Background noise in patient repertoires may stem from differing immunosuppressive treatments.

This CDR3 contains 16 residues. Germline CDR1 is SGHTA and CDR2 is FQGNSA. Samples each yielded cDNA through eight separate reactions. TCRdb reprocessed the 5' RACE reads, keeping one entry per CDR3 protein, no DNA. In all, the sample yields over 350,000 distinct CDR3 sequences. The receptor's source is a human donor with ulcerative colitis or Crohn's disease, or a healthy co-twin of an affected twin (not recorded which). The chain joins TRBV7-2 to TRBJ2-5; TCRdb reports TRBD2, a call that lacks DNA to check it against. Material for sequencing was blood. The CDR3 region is CASSPATSAVQETQYF.